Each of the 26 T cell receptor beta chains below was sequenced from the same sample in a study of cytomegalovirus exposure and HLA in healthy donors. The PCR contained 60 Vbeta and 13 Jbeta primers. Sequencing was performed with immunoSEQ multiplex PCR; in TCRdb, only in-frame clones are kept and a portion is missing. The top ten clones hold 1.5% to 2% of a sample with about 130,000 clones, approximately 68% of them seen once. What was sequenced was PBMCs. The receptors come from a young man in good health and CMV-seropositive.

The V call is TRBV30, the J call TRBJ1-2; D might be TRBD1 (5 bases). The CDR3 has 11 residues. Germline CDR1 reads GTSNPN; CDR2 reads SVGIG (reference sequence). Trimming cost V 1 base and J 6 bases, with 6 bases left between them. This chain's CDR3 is CAWSGGDGYTF. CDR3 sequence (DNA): TGTGCCTGGAGTGGGGGCGATGGCTACACCTTC.

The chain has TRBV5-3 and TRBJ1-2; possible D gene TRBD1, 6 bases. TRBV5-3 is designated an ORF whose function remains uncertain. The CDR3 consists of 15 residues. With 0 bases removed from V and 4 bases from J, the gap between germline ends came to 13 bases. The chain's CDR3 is CARSLGQAATYGYTF. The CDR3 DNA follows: TGTGCCAGAAGCTTGGGACAGGCCGCAACCTATGGCTACACCTTC.

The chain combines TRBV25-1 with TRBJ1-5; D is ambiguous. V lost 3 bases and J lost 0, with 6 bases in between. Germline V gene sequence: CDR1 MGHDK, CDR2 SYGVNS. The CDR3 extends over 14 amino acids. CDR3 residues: CASSDYFSNQPQHF. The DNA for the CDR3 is TGTGCCAGCAGTGACTATTTTAGCAATCAGCCCCAGCATTTT.

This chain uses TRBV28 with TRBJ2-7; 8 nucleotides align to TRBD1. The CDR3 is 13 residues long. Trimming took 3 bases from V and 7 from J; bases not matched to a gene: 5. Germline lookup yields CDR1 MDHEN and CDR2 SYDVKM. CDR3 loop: CASSFPTGVEQYF. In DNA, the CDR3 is TGTGCCAGCAGTTTCCCGACAGGGGTTGAGCAGTACTTC.

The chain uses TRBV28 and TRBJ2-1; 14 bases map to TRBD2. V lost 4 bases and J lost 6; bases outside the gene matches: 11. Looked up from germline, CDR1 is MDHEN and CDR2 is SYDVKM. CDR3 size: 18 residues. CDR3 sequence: CASSSYSGLAGASNEQFF. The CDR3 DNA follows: TGTGCCAGCAGTTCCTATTCGGGACTAGCGGGAGCGTCCAATGAGCAGTTCTTC.

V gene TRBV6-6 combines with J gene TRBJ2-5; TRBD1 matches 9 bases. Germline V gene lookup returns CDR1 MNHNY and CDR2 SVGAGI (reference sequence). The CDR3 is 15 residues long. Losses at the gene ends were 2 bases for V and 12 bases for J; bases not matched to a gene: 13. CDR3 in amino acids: CASSYGQGIIREEYF. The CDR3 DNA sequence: TGTGCCAGCAGTTACGGACAGGGGATAATACGAGAGGAGTACTTC.

CDR3 sequence (DNA): TGTGCCAGCAGCGTAGCCCCAGGCCGCTCCTACGAGCAGTACTTC. Its translation is CASSVAPGRSYEQYF. The V gene is TRBV9, the J gene TRBJ2-7, with D hard to call. The CDR3 runs 15 residues. Germline CDR1 reads SGDLS; CDR2 reads YYNGEE. V lost 0 bases, J lost 0 bases, and 10 bases lay in between. Full variable domain (outside the CDR3, taken from reference TRBV9 and TRBJ2-7): DSGVTQTPKHLITATGQRVTLRCSPRSGDLSVYWYQQSLDQGLQFLIQYYNGEERAKGNILERFSAQQFPDLHSELNLSSLELGDSALYFCASSVAPGRSYEQYFGPGTRLTVT.

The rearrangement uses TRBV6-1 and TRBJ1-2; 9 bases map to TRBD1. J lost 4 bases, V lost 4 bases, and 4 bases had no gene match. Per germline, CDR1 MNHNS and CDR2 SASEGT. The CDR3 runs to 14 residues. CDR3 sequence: CASSATGGPYGYTF. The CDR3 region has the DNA TGTGCCAGCAGTGCAACAGGGGGCCCCTATGGCTACACCTTC.

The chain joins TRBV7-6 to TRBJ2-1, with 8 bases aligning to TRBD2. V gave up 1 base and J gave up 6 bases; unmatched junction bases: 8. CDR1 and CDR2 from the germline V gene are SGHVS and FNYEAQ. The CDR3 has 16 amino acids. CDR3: CASSLVSGGRLNEQFF. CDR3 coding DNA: TGTGCCAGCAGCTTAGTCTCGGGAGGGCGACTCAATGAGCAGTTCTTC.

CDR3 nucleotides: TGTGCCACCAGCAGGAGTTACCCTATGACAGCAGACAATCAGCCCCAGCATTTT. Translated: CATSRSYPMTADNQPQHF. The chain joins TRBV15 to TRBJ1-5; the D gene is possibly TRBD1 (5 bases). With 3 bases removed from V and 3 bases from J, the gap between germline ends came to 21 bases. CDR1 and CDR2 (germline): LNHNV, YYDKDF (reference sequence). CDR3 length: 18 residues.

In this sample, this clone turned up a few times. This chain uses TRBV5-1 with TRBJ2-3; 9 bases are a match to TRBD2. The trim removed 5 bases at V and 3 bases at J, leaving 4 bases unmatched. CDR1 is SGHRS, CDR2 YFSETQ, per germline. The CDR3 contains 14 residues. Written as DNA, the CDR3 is TGCGCCAGCAGAAATAGCGGGAGTACAGATACGCAGTATTTT. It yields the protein CASRNSGSTDTQYF. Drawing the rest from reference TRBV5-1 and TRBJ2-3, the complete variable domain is KAGVTQTPRYLIKTRGQQVTLSCSPISGHRSVSWYQQTPGQGLQFLFEYFSETQRNKGNFPGRFSGRQFSNSRSEMNVSTLELGDSALYLCASRNSGSTDTQYFGPGTRLTVL.

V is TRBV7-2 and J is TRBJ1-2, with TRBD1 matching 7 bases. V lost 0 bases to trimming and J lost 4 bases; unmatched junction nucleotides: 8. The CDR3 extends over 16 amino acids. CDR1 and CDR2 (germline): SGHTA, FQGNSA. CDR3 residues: CASSLARDRGIYGYTF. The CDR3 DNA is TGTGCCAGCAGCTTAGCGCGGGACAGAGGAATCTATGGCTACACCTTC.

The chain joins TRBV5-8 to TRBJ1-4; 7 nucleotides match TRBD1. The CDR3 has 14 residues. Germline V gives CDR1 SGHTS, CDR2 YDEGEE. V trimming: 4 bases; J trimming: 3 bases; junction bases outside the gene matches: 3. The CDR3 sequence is CASSPGQPNEKLFF. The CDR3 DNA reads TGTGCCAGCAGCCCGGGACAGCCTAATGAAAAACTGTTTTTT.

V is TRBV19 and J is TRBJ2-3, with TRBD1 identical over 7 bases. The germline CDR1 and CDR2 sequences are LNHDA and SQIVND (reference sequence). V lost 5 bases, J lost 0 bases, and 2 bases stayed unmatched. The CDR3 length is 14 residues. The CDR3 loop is CASSGTASTDTQYF. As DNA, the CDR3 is TGTGCCAGTAGTGGGACAGCTAGCACAGATACGCAGTATTTT.

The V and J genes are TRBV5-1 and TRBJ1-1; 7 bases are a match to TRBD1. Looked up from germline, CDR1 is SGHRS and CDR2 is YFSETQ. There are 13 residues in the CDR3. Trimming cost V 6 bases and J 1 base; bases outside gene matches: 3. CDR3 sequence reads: CASTQGSNTEAFF. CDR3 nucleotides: TGCGCCAGCACACAGGGGTCGAACACTGAAGCTTTCTTT. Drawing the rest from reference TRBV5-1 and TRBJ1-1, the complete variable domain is KAGVTQTPRYLIKTRGQQVTLSCSPISGHRSVSWYQQTPGQGLQFLFEYFSETQRNKGNFPGRFSGRQFSNSRSEMNVSTLELGDSALYLCASTQGSNTEAFFGQGTRLTVV.

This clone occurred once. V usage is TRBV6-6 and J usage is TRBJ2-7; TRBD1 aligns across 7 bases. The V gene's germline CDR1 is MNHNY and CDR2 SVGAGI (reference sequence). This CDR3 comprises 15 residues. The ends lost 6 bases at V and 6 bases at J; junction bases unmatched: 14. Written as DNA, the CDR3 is TGTGCCAGCAGCTCCGGGACAGCTGTTTTCCCCGAGCAGTACTTC. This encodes CASSSGTAVFPEQYF.

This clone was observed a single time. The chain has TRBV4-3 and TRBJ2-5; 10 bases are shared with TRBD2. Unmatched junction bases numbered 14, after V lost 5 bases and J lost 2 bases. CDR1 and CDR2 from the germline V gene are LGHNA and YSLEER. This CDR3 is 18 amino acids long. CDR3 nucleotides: TGCGCCAGCAGCAGGCGGACAGTAGCGGGAGGTTGGCAAGAGACCCAGTACTTC. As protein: CASSRRTVAGGWQETQYF.

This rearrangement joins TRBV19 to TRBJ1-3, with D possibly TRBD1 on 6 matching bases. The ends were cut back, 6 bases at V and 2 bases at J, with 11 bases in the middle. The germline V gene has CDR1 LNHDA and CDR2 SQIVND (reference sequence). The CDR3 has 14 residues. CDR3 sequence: CASRFQGTGNTIYF. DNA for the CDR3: TGTGCCAGTAGGTTCCAGGGGACTGGAAACACCATATATTTT.

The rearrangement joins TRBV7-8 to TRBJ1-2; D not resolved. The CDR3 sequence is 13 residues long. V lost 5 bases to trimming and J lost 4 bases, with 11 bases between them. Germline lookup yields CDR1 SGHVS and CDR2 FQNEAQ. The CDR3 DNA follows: TGTGCCAGCAGCCCTGGCTCCCCCTATGGCTACACCTTC. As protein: CASSPGSPYGYTF.

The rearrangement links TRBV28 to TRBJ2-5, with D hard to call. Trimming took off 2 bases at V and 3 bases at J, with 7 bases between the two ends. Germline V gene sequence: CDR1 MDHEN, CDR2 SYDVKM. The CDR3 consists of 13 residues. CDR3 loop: CASSLGVEETQYF. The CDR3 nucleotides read TGTGCCAGCAGTTTAGGAGTCGAAGAGACCCAGTACTTC.

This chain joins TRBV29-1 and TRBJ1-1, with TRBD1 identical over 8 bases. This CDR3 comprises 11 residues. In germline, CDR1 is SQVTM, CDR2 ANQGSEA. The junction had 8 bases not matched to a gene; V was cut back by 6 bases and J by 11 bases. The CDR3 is CSVDLQGDAFF. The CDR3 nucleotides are TGCAGCGTGGATTTACAGGGGGACGCTTTCTTT.

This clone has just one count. CDR3 nucleotide sequence: TGCGCCAGCAGCCAGTTGATAGCGGGAGGGCCATACCCCTACGAGCAGTACTTC. Translating it yields CASSQLIAGGPYPYEQYF. This chain uses TRBV5-1 with TRBJ2-7, with 11 bases fitting TRBD2. There are 18 residues in the CDR3. Germline CDR1 is SGHRS and CDR2 is YFSETQ. With V trimmed by 4 bases and J by 2 bases, 14 bases remained unmatched. Variable domain in full (rest from reference TRBV5-1 and TRBJ2-7): KAGVTQTPRYLIKTRGQQVTLSCSPISGHRSVSWYQQTPGQGLQFLFEYFSETQRNKGNFPGRFSGRQFSNSRSEMNVSTLELGDSALYLCASSQLIAGGPYPYEQYFGPGTRLTVT.

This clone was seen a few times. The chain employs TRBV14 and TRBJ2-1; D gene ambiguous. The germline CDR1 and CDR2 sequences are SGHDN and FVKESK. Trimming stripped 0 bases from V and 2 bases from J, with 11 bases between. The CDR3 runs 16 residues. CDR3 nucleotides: TGTGCCAGCAGCCAAGACGCTCATAGCCCCTACAATGAGCAGTTCTTC. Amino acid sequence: CASSQDAHSPYNEQFF.

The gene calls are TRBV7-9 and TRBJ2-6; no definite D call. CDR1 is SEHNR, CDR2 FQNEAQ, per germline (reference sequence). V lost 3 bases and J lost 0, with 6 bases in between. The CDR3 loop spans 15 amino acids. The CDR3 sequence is CASSFTVSGANVLTF. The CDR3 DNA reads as TGTGCCAGCAGCTTTACAGTCTCTGGGGCCAACGTCCTGACTTTC. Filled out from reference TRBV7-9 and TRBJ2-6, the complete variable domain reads DTGVSQNPRHKITKRGQNVTFRCDPISEHNRLYWYRQTLGQGPEFLTYFQNEAQLEKSRLLSDRFSAERPKGSFSTLEIQRTEQGDSAMYLCASSFTVSGANVLTFGAGSRLTVL.

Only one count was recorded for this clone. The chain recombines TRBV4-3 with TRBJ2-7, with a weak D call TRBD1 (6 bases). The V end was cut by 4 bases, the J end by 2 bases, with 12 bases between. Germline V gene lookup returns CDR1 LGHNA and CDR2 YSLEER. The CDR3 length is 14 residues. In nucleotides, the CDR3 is TGCGCCAGCAGCCGGGACATGAGGGCCTACGAGCAGTACTTC. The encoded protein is CASSRDMRAYEQYF.

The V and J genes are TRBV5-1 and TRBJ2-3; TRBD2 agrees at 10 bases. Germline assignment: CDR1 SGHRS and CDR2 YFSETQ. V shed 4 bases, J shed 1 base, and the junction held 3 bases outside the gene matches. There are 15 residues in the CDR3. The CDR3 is CASSRTSGGTDTQYF. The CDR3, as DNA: TGCGCCAGCAGCCGGACTAGCGGAGGCACAGATACGCAGTATTTT.